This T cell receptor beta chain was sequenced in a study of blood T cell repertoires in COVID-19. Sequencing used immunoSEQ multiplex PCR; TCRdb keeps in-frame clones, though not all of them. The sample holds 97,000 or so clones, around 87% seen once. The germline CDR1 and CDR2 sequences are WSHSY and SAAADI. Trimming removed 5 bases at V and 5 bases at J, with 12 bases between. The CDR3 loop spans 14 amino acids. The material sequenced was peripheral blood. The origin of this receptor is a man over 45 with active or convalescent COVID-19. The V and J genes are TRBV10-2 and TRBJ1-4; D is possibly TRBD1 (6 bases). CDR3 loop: CASSQGTGNEKLFF. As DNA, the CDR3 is TGCGCCAGCAGTCAGGGAACAGGGAATGAAAAACTGTTTTTT.